The 10 T cell receptor beta chains in this list originate from one sample, sequenced in a study of regulatory T cells in long-lasting Graves disease. Assembly of TCR beta libraries relied on iRepertoire HTBI primers together with Arm-PCR of CDR3 regions. TCRdb reprocessed the multiplex PCR reads via MiXCR and lists one record per CDR3 protein. The sample has 350,000 to 450,000 distinct CDR3 sequences, 20% to 25% seen once; the top ten hold roughly an eighth. As for time point: persistent/refractory GD, antithyroid drugs over 5 years with positive TRAb. PBMC RNA was the source of the TCR library. This specimen was peripheral blood mononuclear cells (PBMCs), taken when the disease was refractory, from a patient treated with antithyroid drugs. The receptor source for this set is a female donor with Graves disease.

DNA of the CDR3: TGTGCCAGCAGCTTAGCTACCGGGACAGAGTACCTAAAACTGTTTTTT. Translating gives CASSLATGTEYLKLFF. The V gene is TRBV7-9, the J gene TRBJ1-4; 7 nucleotides line up with TRBD1. V trimming: 0 bases; J trimming: 10 bases; junction bases outside the gene matches: 11. Per germline, CDR1 SEHNR and CDR2 FQNEAQ (reference sequence). This CDR3 comprises 16 residues.

In this sample, this clonotype turned up many times. The DNA of the CDR3 is TGTGCCAGCAGCCCTAAAGGGCTAGAGACCCAGTACTTC. Translation gives CASSPKGLETQYF. V gene TRBV11-3 combines with J gene TRBJ2-5; D not resolved. CDR3 length equals 13 residues. Germline-derived CDR1 and CDR2 are SGHNT and YENEEA. Trimming took off 5 bases at V and 4 bases at J, with 11 bases between the two ends. Full variable domain (outside the CDR3, taken from reference TRBV11-3 and TRBJ2-5): EAGVVQSPRYKIIEKKQPVAFWCNPISGHNTLYWYLQNLGQGPELLIRYENEEAVDDSQLPKDRFSAERLKGVDSTLKIQPAELGDSAVYLCASSPKGLETQYFGPGTRLLVL.

This clonotype was detected only a few times. The chain combines TRBV4-2 with TRBJ2-7; the D is unclear. This CDR3 is built from 14 residues. Germline lookup yields CDR1 LGHNA and CDR2 YNFKEQ. V lost 0 bases and J 2 bases, leaving 8 bases between the germline ends. CDR3: CASSQDADPYEQYF. The DNA of the CDR3 is TGTGCCAGCAGCCAAGACGCGGACCCCTACGAGCAGTACTTC.

The chain is built from TRBV7-9 and TRBJ2-2; 9 bases map to TRBD1. Per the germline V gene, CDR1 is SEHNR and CDR2 is FQNEAQ (reference sequence). The CDR3 totals 18 residues. Trimming removed 3 bases from V and 1 base from J; junction bases left unmatched: 9. CDR3 nucleotides: TGTGCCAGCAGCTTTGGTCCCCTGGACAGGGGGAACACCGGGGAGCTGTTTTTT. This codes for CASSFGPLDRGNTGELFF.

This clonotype was seen many times. The rearrangement uses TRBV2 and TRBJ2-5; D not resolved. The CDR3 is 15 residues long. V was cut by 2 bases and J by 5 bases, with 15 bases left in between. In germline, CDR1 is SNHLY, CDR2 FYNNEI. The DNA of the CDR3 is TGTGCCAGCAGTGAACTCGCAGTCACTGGGGAGACCCAGTACTTC. Its translation is CASSELAVTGETQYF.

This clonotype was observed a handful of times. CDR3 nucleotides: TGTGCCAGCAGTTCCAGTAATTCACCCCTCCACTTT. Translating gives CASSSSNSPLHF. This chain joins TRBV28 and TRBJ1-6; D gene ambiguous. In germline, CDR1 is MDHEN, CDR2 SYDVKM. The V end lost 4 bases, the J end lost 6 bases, and 4 bases lay between the germline ends. CDR3 length equals 12 residues.

On this clonotype itself: This likely stems from a read error, as it lies one base from a far larger clone. The gene calls are TRBV28 and TRBJ2-5; 9 nucleotides match TRBD1. The V and J ends lost 5 bases and 5 bases, in that order; junction bases with no gene match: 9. The CDR3 runs 15 residues. Germline V gene sequence: CDR1 MDHEN, CDR2 SYDVKM. CDR3 protein: CASSGGQGSVETQYF. CDR3 in DNA: TGTGCCAGCAGTGGGGGACAGGGTTCGGTCGAGACCCAGTACTTC.

Ten or more counts support this clonotype. The chain is built from TRBV12-3 or TRBV12-4 and TRBJ1-6; tentative D call: TRBD1 (5 bases). Trimming stripped 5 bases from V and 10 bases from J, with 15 bases between. The CDR3 totals 14 residues. For the CDR3, the DNA is TGTGCCAGCAGTACGGGACCCGATACATCACCCCTCCACTTT. It codes for CASSTGPDTSPLHF.

The chain combines TRBV20-1 with TRBJ2-7; D ambiguous. The CDR3 totals 14 residues. The V gene's germline CDR1 is DFQATT and CDR2 SNEGSKA (reference sequence). The V gene lost 1 base and the J gene lost 0 bases, with 10 bases spanning the gap. The CDR3 spells CSARVSAASYEQYF. The CDR3 DNA reads TGCAGTGCTAGAGTAAGCGCTGCCTCCTACGAGCAGTACTTC.

This clonotype was detected many times. This rearrangement joins TRBV28 to TRBJ1-5, with 7 bases matching TRBD1. This CDR3 comprises 16 residues. The germline gives CDR1 MDHEN, CDR2 SYDVKM. Trimming cost V 5 bases and J 2 bases; bases outside gene matches: 9. The DNA for the CDR3 is TGTGCCAGCAGTCCTACGGGGACAGCCCGCAATCAGCCCCAGCATTTT. It yields the protein CASSPTGTARNQPQHF.